This T cell receptor (beta chain) was profiled in a study of vaccination and CD4 T cells after COVID-19. Study background: Recovered-phase convalescent patients showed SARS-CoV-2 positivity by nasal swab PCR; under 10 were mild, one severe. The control cultures got either a CEFX pool, an HIV-1 Nef pool, or no peptide at all.

Broader study findings: Median counts of SARS-CoV-2-reactive clonotypes increased from roughly 19 to 38; this difference was not significant.

The Oncomine TCR Beta short-read assay sequenced DNA from cultured CD4+ T cells. Genomic DNA was drawn out of CD4+ T cells grown in culture. TCRdb redid the calling of the PCR reads with MiXCR, one entry per CDR3 protein. Of around 16,000 distinct CDR3 sequences in the sample, 63% were seen once. Worth noting for this clonotype: Its target is unknown.

Treatment indicated: roughly 10-day PBMC culture with coronavirus spike peptide pools or control peptides (ViraFEST assay). The CDR3 is made up of 14 amino acids. V lost 6 bases and J lost 3; bases outside the gene matches: 9. Germline lookup yields CDR1 DFQATT and CDR2 SNEGSKA (reference sequence). This receptor was identified in a human donor who had recovered from COVID-19. The rearrangement joins TRBV20-1 to TRBJ2-3; 7 bases match TRBD2. Sequencing was carried out using CD4+ T cells from blood, cultured in vitro. This CDR3 is CSAPAGVRTDTQYF. In DNA form, the CDR3 reads TGCAGTGCCCCGGCGGGAGTTAGAACAGATACGCAGTATTTT.